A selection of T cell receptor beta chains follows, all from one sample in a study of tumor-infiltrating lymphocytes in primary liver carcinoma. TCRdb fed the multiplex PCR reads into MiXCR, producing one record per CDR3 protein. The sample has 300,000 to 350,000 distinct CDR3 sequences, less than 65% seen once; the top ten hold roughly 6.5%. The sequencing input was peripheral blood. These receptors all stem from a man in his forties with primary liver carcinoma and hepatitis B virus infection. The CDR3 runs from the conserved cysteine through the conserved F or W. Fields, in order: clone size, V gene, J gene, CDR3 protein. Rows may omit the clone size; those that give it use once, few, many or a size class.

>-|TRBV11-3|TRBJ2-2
CASILDRAGELFF
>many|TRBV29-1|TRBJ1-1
CSVLDPGTEAFF
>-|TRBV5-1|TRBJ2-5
CASRTDRVWVRETQYF
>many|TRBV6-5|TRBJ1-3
CASRLTVTGNTIYF
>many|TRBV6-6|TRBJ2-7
CASSYSRQDSYEQYF
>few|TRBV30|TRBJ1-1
CAWQQGEIMNTEAFF
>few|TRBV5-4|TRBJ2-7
CASNLQGSYEQYF
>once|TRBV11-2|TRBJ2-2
CASSQPGHRTNTEKLFF
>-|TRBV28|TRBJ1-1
CASSFFERFGAFF
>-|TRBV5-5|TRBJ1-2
CASSSSGTANYGYTF
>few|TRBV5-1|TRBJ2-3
CASSLAGPTDTQYF
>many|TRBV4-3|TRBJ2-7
CASSQSDRGGYEQYF
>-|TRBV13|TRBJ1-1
CVSSYDSGRRTEAFF
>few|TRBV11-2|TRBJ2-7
CANSLALAGGPSEQYF
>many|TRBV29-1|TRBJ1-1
CSVAGGQGYVAFF
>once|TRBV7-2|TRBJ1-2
CASSPPGDRGHGYTF
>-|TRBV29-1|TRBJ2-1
CSGIGKGTYKEQFF
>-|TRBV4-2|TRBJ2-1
CASSRLAGASNEEFF
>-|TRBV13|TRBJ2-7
CASSSMSSYEQYF
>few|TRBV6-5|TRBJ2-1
CASSYSGQGRHEQFF
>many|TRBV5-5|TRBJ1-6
CASSLTESFNSPLHF
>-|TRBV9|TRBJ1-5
CASSATGYQPQHF
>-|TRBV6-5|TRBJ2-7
CASRRLAEASPYEQYF
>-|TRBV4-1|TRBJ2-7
CASSQDANGNSYEQYF
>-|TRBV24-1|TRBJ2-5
CATSGGTGVRETQYF
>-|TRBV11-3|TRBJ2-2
CASQSGSGDSGELFF
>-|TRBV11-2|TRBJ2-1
CTSSLGGTNYGEHFF
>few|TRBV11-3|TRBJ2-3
CASSQGRLETQYF
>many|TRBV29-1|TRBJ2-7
CSVDRQGTHEQYF
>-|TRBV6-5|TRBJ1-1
CASKDGNTEAFF
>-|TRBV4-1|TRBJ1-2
CASSQERTDYYGYTF
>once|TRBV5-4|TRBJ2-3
CANTPGTAADTQYF
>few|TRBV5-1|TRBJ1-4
CASSSGPPAGEKLFF
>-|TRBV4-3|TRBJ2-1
CASSQNRASSNEQFF
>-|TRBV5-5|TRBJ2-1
CASSSTTSDYNEQFF
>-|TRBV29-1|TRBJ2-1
CSVETWDRVNEHFF
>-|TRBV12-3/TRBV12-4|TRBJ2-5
CASSPPSETKNF
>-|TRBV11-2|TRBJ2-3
CASSLKGSSMGTQYF
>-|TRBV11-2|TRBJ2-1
CASGLIQEAGRLAAYNEQFF
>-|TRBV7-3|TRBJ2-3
CASSPLAGGVADTQYF
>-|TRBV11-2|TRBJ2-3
CASSETASSQYF
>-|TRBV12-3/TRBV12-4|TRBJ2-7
CASSIRLESQPGEQYF
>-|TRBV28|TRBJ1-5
CASSLMFPGAVGSGPRHF
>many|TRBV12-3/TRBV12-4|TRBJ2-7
CASSPTPTGSYEQYF
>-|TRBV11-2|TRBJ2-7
CASSRTREQYF
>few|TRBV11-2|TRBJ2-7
CVSSLGLEQYF
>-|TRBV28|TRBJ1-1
CASSPLYDTEAFF
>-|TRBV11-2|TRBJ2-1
CASSLGRSSGRVNEQLF
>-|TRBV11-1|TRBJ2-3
CASSFLITSIDTQYF
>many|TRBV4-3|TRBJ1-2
CASSQEDRGRGYTF
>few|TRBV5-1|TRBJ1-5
CASSLGGVGDQPQHF
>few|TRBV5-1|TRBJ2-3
CAGSTETDTQYF